These 31 T cell receptor beta chains were all obtained from the same sample, sequenced in a study of T cell changes during pregnancy in multiple sclerosis. Data came from immunoSEQ multiplex PCR; TCRdb stores just in-frame clones and leaves some out. Among about 57,000 clones listed, 90% were seen once. The sequenced sample was peripheral blood, obtained in the first trimester of pregnancy. The source of these receptors is a female donor in good health, enrolled as a control in a pregnancy study.

This clone was counted once. The chain is built from TRBV27 and TRBJ1-1; D gene uncertain. V lost 3 bases, J lost 1 base, and 15 bases lay in between. The CDR3 spans 16 residues. Germline V CDR1 and CDR2: MNHEY, SMNVEV (reference sequence). CDR3 nucleotides: TGTGCCAGCAGTTTTGCCGGGGTATCAGGGAACACTGAAGCTTTCTTT. Translation: CASSFAGVSGNTEAFF.

This chain connects TRBV19 to TRBJ1-2; 7 nucleotides match TRBD1. Germline trimming cut 10 bases from V and 2 bases from J; bases unmatched to any gene: 10. CDR3 length: 14 amino acids. The germline gives CDR1 LNHDA, CDR2 SQIVND (reference sequence). CDR3 DNA: TGTGCCACACAGGGCTCGGGACAGAACTATGGCTACACCTTC. Its translation is CATQGSGQNYGYTF.

The gene calls are TRBV28 and TRBJ2-2, with D possibly TRBD1 on 5 matching bases. Between the trimmed V and J ends, which lost 10 bases and 5 bases, there was a span of 17 bases. The CDR3 is 14 residues long. Germline values: CDR1 MDHEN, CDR2 SYDVKM. The CDR3 DNA follows: TGTGCCATAAGGGGCGCCCTGTGGACCGGGGAGCTGTTTTTT. Protein product: CAIRGALWTGELFF.

The V call is TRBV25-1, the J call TRBJ2-2, with D uncertain. The CDR3 is 13 amino acids. In germline, CDR1 is MGHDK, CDR2 SYGVNS. Trimming left V 5 bases short and J 7 bases short, with 11 bases between. DNA of the CDR3: TGTGCCAGCAGTTCAGCTCCGGGCGGGGAGCTGTTTTTT. The encoded protein is CASSSAPGGELFF.

This chain connects TRBV5-6 to TRBJ2-7, with 9 bases that match TRBD1. V lost 6 bases, J lost 0 bases, and 4 bases stayed unmatched. Germline V CDR1 and CDR2: SGHDT, YYEEEE. The CDR3 totals 14 residues. CDR3 in DNA: TGTGCCAGCACCCGGGACAGGGTCTCCTACGAGCAGTACTTC. Amino acid sequence: CASTRDRVSYEQYF. Drawing the rest from reference TRBV5-6 and TRBJ2-7, the complete variable domain is DAGVTQSPTHLIKTRGQQVTLRCSPKSGHDTVSWYQQALGQGPQFIFQYYEEEERQRGNFPDRFSGHQFPNYSSELNVNALLLGDSALYLCASTRDRVSYEQYFGPGTRLTVT.

The CDR3 spells CASSSRHNTEAFF. In DNA, the CDR3 is TGCGCCAGCAGCTCCCGACACAACACTGAAGCTTTCTTT. This sequence joins TRBV5-1 and TRBJ1-1; D gene uncertain. The V end was cut by 3 bases, the J end by 2 bases, with 8 bases between. Looked up from germline, CDR1 is SGHRS and CDR2 is YFSETQ. The CDR3 is 13 amino acids.

The chain is built from TRBV28 and TRBJ2-7; possibly TRBD1 for D (6 bases). The germline CDR1 and CDR2 sequences are MDHEN and SYDVKM. The CDR3 totals 16 residues. The V gene lost 6 bases and the J gene lost 0 bases, with 18 bases spanning the gap. CDR3: CASSFSYRAISYEQYF. For the CDR3, the DNA is TGTGCCAGCAGCTTTAGTTACAGGGCTATCTCCTACGAGCAGTACTTC.

This rearrangement joins TRBV13 to TRBJ2-1, with 10 bases identical to TRBD2. Trimming at V came to 4 bases and at J to 10 bases, leaving 13 bases not matched to a gene. Germline assignment: CDR1 PRHDT and CDR2 FYEKMQ (reference sequence). There are 16 residues in the CDR3. The CDR3, as DNA: TGTGCCAGCAGCTCCCTCGCAAGCGGGAGGGCCTGGGAGCAGTTCTTC. Translation gives CASSSLASGRAWEQFF.

The chain uses TRBV11-2 and TRBJ1-4, with D unclear. The V gene's germline CDR1 is SGHAT and CDR2 FQNNGV. V dropped 5 bases and J dropped 6 bases, with 16 bases sitting between them. The CDR3 spans 15 residues. The CDR3 DNA reads as TGTGCCAGCAGCGCGCAGGAGGGCAGCCATGAAAAACTGTTTTTT. It translates to CASSAQEGSHEKLFF. Filled out from reference TRBV11-2 and TRBJ1-4, the complete variable domain reads EAGVAQSPRYKIIEKRQSVAFWCNPISGHATLYWYQQILGQGPKLLIQFQNNGVVDDSQLPKDRFSAERLKGVDSTLKIQPAKLEDSAVYLCASSAQEGSHEKLFFGSGTQLSVL.

This chain connects TRBV7-6 to TRBJ2-1; D possibly corresponds to TRBD2 (6 bases). The CDR3 is 15 amino acids. With 5 bases removed from V and 2 bases from J, the gap between germline ends came to 13 bases. The germline gives CDR1 SGHVS, CDR2 FNYEAQ. The DNA for the CDR3 is TGTGCCAGCAGCCAGGGACTTGCCCCCTACAATGAGCAGTTCTTC. Translating it yields CASSQGLAPYNEQFF.

This clone was detected once. The chain uses TRBV19 and TRBJ1-4; 9 nucleotides agree with TRBD1. The J segment lost 7 bases and the V segment lost 10 bases, leaving 10 bases of the junction unmatched. Per germline, CDR1 LNHDA and CDR2 SQIVND (reference sequence). The CDR3 extends over 14 amino acids. The CDR3 bases are TGTGCCACCAGGGGGACAGGGAGGGGTGAAAAACTGTTTTTT. Its protein product is CATRGTGRGEKLFF.

The rearrangement uses TRBV6-1 and TRBJ2-3, with 9 bases matching TRBD1. V lost 8 bases to trimming and J lost 0 bases; unmatched junction nucleotides: 6. This CDR3 has 15 amino acids. Germline values: CDR1 MNHNS, CDR2 SASEGT. CDR3 protein: CASYEQGASTDTQYF. DNA for the CDR3: TGTGCCAGCTACGAACAGGGGGCAAGCACAGATACGCAGTATTTT.

The chain combines TRBV18 with TRBJ2-1, with 9 bases that match TRBD1. This CDR3 has 14 amino acids. V lost 4 bases and J lost 6; bases outside the gene matches: 4. CDR1 and CDR2 (germline): KGHSH, LQKENI. The CDR3 spells CASSHGQGSNEQFF. The CDR3 DNA sequence: TGTGCCAGCTCACATGGACAGGGGAGCAATGAGCAGTTCTTC.

This clone was observed a single time. The rearrangement links TRBV27 to TRBJ1-1; D is perhaps TRBD1 (5 bases). V lost 6 bases to trimming and J lost 1 base, with 9 bases between them. Germline V CDR1 and CDR2: MNHEY, SMNVEV (reference sequence). This CDR3 is built from 13 residues. DNA of the CDR3: TGTGCCAGCAGCCGGGGGGGGAACACTGAAGCTTTCTTT. It is translated as CASSRGGNTEAFF.

The V and J genes are TRBV7-9 and TRBJ2-1, with D maybe TRBD1 (7 bases). Between the trimmed V and J ends, which lost 0 bases and 4 bases, there was a span of 10 bases. Germline V gene sequence: CDR1 SEHNR, CDR2 FQNEAQ (reference sequence). The CDR3 is made up of 15 amino acids. CDR3 sequence reads: CASSLAQGRYNEQFF. The CDR3 nucleotides read TGTGCCAGCAGCTTAGCACAGGGGAGGTACAATGAGCAGTTCTTC.

The genes are TRBV7-2 and TRBJ2-3, with D maybe TRBD2 (7 bases). Germline CDR1 and CDR2: SGHTA and FQGNSA. Trimming pared 2 bases from V and 8 bases from J, leaving 20 bases between. This CDR3 contains 16 residues. The CDR3 spells CASSLMAGALMGTQYF. CDR3 in DNA: TGTGCCAGCAGCTTAATGGCGGGGGCCTTGATGGGTACGCAGTATTTT.

The V call is TRBV5-6, the J call TRBJ2-7, with TRBD2 as a possible D gene (6 bases). The germline V gene has CDR1 SGHDT and CDR2 YYEEEE. CDR3 size: 15 residues. Between the trimmed V and J ends, which lost 4 bases and 0 bases, there was a span of 14 bases. The chain's CDR3 is CASSDLATSSYEQYF. The DNA of the CDR3 is TGTGCCAGCAGCGACCTAGCGACGAGCTCCTACGAGCAGTACTTC.

This clone has more than one count but fewer than ten. The chain combines TRBV7-9 with TRBJ1-2, with 8 nucleotides matching TRBD1. Losses at the gene ends were 5 bases for V and 4 bases for J; bases not matched to a gene: 9. The germline gives CDR1 SEHNR, CDR2 FQNEAQ (reference sequence). The CDR3 is 15 residues long. The CDR3 reads CASSLDRGPLYGYTF. As DNA, the CDR3 is TGTGCCAGCAGCCTAGACAGGGGCCCCCTCTATGGCTACACCTTC.

The rearrangement joins TRBV7-2 to TRBJ2-7; D call uncertain. Germline V gene sequence: CDR1 SGHTA, CDR2 FQGNSA. The CDR3 loop spans 11 amino acids. V was cut by 2 bases and J by 3 bases, with 2 bases left in between. This CDR3 reads CASSLHYEQYF. The CDR3 DNA reads TGTGCCAGCAGCTTACACTACGAGCAGTACTTC.

This rearrangement joins TRBV7-9 to TRBJ2-3; 7 bases are shared with TRBD1. V shed 1 base, J shed 13 bases, and the junction held 8 bases outside the gene matches. Per the germline V gene, CDR1 is SEHNR and CDR2 is FQNEAQ (reference sequence). This CDR3 is 13 amino acids long. The CDR3 nucleotides read TGTGCCAGCAGCTTAGAGGGGGCGGTAAGGAAGTATTTT. Protein sequence: CASSLEGAVRKYF.

The chain links TRBV2 to TRBJ2-3, with TRBD2 matching 8 bases. V lost 6 bases and J lost 1; bases outside the gene matches: 3. Germline CDR1 reads SNHLY; CDR2 reads FYNNEI. This CDR3 contains 14 residues. The DNA for the CDR3 is TGTGCCAGCAGGACGGGGGGGGGCACAGATACGCAGTATTTT. Residues: CASRTGGGTDTQYF.

The chain recombines TRBV18 with TRBJ2-7; 9 bases are a match to TRBD1. In germline, CDR1 is KGHSH, CDR2 LQKENI. The V segment lost 6 bases and the J segment 11 bases; nucleotides outside the gene matches: 11. This CDR3 is 13 amino acids long. CDR3: CASSPSRDRDEYF. Here the CDR3 DNA reads TGTGCCAGCTCCCCGTCCCGGGACAGGGATGAGTACTTC. The full variable domain, in which reference TRBV18 and TRBJ2-7 provide the parts outside the CDR3, is NAGVMQNPRHLVRRRGQEARLRCSPMKGHSHVYWYRQLPEEGLKFMVYLQKENIIDESGMPKERFSAEFPKEGPSILRIQQVVRGDSAAYFCASSPSRDRDEYFGPGTRLTVT.

The gene calls are TRBV5-1 and TRBJ2-1, with 10 bases matching TRBD1. With V trimmed by 0 bases and J by 8 bases, 5 bases remained unmatched. CDR1 SGHRS and CDR2 YFSETQ come from the germline V gene. The CDR3 covers 15 residues. The CDR3 nucleotides are TGCGCCAGCAGCTTGGGACAGGGGGCGCATGATGAGCAGTTCTTC. Its translation is CASSLGQGAHDEQFF.

In this sample, this clone turned up a few times. This chain uses TRBV27 with TRBJ2-4; the match to TRBD2 covers 9 bases. The V and J ends lost 2 bases and 8 bases, in that order; junction bases with no gene match: 10. In germline, CDR1 is MNHEY, CDR2 SMNVEV (reference sequence). CDR3 size: 16 residues. For the CDR3, the DNA is TGTGCCAGCAGTTTAGGGGCGGGAGGGGCTCAGGACATTCAGTACTTC. Its translation is CASSLGAGGAQDIQYF.

The chain couples TRBV10-2 to TRBJ1-1; a possible D gene is TRBD1 (6 bases). V dropped 6 bases and J dropped 1 base, with 9 bases sitting between them. Germline V CDR1 and CDR2: WSHSY, SAAADI. The CDR3 length is 13 residues. The CDR3 loop reads CASSQTGNTEAFF. The CDR3 coding sequence is TGCGCCAGCAGCCAGACAGGGAACACTGAAGCTTTCTTT.

The chain joins TRBV6-6 to TRBJ2-3; tentative D call: TRBD1 (5 bases). V was trimmed by 4 bases and J by 5 bases, leaving 7 bases between them. The CDR3 loop spans 12 amino acids. From germline, CDR1 is MNHNY and CDR2 SVGAGI (reference sequence). The CDR3 here is CASSSTEDTQYF. The CDR3 coding sequence is TGTGCCAGCAGTTCGACAGAAGATACGCAGTATTTT.

J is TRBJ2-3 and V is TRBV18; possible D gene TRBD2, 6 bases. Germline loops: CDR1 KGHSH, CDR2 LQKENI. The CDR3 runs to 15 residues. Between the trimmed V and J ends, which lost 3 bases and 8 bases, there was a span of 18 bases. The CDR3 bases are TGTGCCAGCTCACCCCGGTCGGGGGTCGGGGGTACGCAGTATTTT. Translated: CASSPRSGVGGTQYF.

The genes are TRBV5-5 and TRBJ1-1, with 8 positions matching TRBD1. The CDR3 has 16 amino acids. Germline CDR1 is SGHKS and CDR2 is YYEKEE (reference sequence). V lost 1 base and J lost 1; bases outside the gene matches: 6. Written as DNA, the CDR3 is TGTGCCAGCAGCTTGTTTCAGGGGGCGCGGAACACTGAAGCTTTCTTT. It is translated as CASSLFQGARNTEAFF.

V is TRBV10-3 and J is TRBJ2-7; D unresolved. V lost 0 bases, J lost 3 bases, and 3 bases lay in between. The germline gives CDR1 ENHRY, CDR2 SYGVKD. The CDR3 runs 12 residues. The CDR3 DNA reads as TGTGCCATCAGTGAGTCTCTCTACGAGCAGTACTTC. Its protein product is CAISESLYEQYF.

V gene TRBV28 combines with J gene TRBJ2-4; the D gene is possibly TRBD1 (7 bases). V was clipped by 4 bases and J by 1 base, with 17 bases between them. The V gene's germline CDR1 is MDHEN and CDR2 SYDVKM. CDR3 length: 17 residues. In nucleotides, the CDR3 is TGTGCCAGCAGTTCATCAAGCAGGGGGGTGGCCAAAAACATTCAGTACTTC. Translated: CASSSSSRGVAKNIQYF.

The chain uses TRBV30 and TRBJ1-2, with D possibly being TRBD1 (5 bases). This CDR3 contains 14 residues. V lost 4 bases, J lost 4 bases, and 16 bases lay in between. Germline values: CDR1 GTSNPN, CDR2 SVGIG (reference sequence). Here the CDR3 DNA reads TGTGCCTGGACCAAGCGACAGCAGTCCTATGGCTACACCTTC. Its translation is CAWTKRQQSYGYTF.